Listed below are T cell receptor beta chains from one sample, sequenced in a study of cytomegalovirus exposure and HLA in healthy donors. Assay: immunoSEQ multiplex PCR; the TCRdb copy retains only in-frame clones and omits some. The sample records about 75,000 clones, around four fifths being singletons. The specimen sequenced was PBMCs. The source of these receptors is a man younger than 45 in good health and CMV-seronegative. The CDR3 runs from the conserved cysteine through the conserved F or W. Fields, in order: V gene, clone size, J gene, CDR3 length, D gene, CDR3 protein, CDR3 DNA. A D gene is named only where the DNA matches it firmly. Clone size is stated in some rows and not others, as once, few, many or a class when expanded.

>TRBV4-2|.|TRBJ2-7|16|.
CASSHLSGGASYEQYF
TGTGCCAGCAGCCACCTCTCCGGAGGCGCCTCCTACGAGCAGTACTTC
>TRBV11-2|.|TRBJ1-3|16|.
CASSHSGTGSGNTIYF
TGTGCCAGCTCCCATTCCGGGACTGGCTCTGGAAACACCATATATTTT
>TRBV11-3|once|TRBJ2-5|19|TRBD2
CASSSPGLVSLNYQETQYF
TGTGCCAGCAGCTCACCGGGACTAGTCTCCTTGAATTACCAAGAGACCCAGTACTTC
>TRBV13|.|TRBJ2-1|15|TRBD2
CASSLWTSGTNEQFF
TGTGCCAGCAGCCTTTGGACTAGCGGGACCAATGAGCAGTTCTTC
>TRBV30|.|TRBJ1-4|16|.
CAWSGGRRGPNEKLFF
TGTGCCTGGAGTGGGGGTAGGAGGGGTCCTAATGAAAAACTGTTTTTT
>TRBV27|.|TRBJ1-3|15|.
CASQLKGWPGNTIYF
TGTGCCAGCCAGCTCAAGGGGTGGCCTGGAAACACCATATATTTT
>TRBV19|few|TRBJ1-2|12|.
CASRPGNYGYTF
TGTGCCAGTAGGCCAGGAAACTATGGCTACACCTTC
>TRBV15|few|TRBJ1-2|13|.
CATLQVGKIGYTF
TGTGCCACCCTCCAGGTGGGCAAGATTGGCTACACCTTC
>TRBV11-2|.|TRBJ1-4|15|TRBD1
CASSLAGTGLEKLFF
TGTGCCAGCAGCTTAGCCGGGACAGGGCTCGAAAAACTGTTTTTT
>TRBV15|.|TRBJ2-1|14|TRBD2
CATERASGGNEQFF
TGTGCCACCGAGCGGGCAAGCGGGGGGAATGAGCAGTTCTTC
>TRBV9|.|TRBJ1-3|14|.
CASSVDRLGNTIYF
TGTGCCAGCAGCGTAGACAGATTGGGAAACACCATATATTTT
>TRBV4-1|.|TRBJ1-3|15|TRBD1
CASSQDRASGNTIYF
TGCGCCAGCAGCCAGGACAGGGCATCTGGAAACACCATATATTTT
>TRBV13|many|TRBJ1-6|15|TRBD1
CASSWDRGWNSPLHF
TGTGCCAGCAGCTGGGACAGGGGGTGGAATTCACCCCTCCACTTT
>TRBV5-1|.|TRBJ2-6|14|.
CASSSFSGANVLTF
TGCGCCAGCAGCTCGTTTTCTGGGGCCAACGTCCTGACTTTC
>TRBV7-9|few|TRBJ2-2|12|.
CASSLISGELFF
TGTGCCAGCAGCCTTATCTCCGGGGAGCTGTTTTTT
>TRBV4-3|.|TRBJ1-1|17|.
CASSQDESEGMATEAFF
TGCGCCAGCAGCCAAGATGAGAGCGAAGGTATGGCCACTGAAGCTTTCTTT
>TRBV9|.|TRBJ2-1|15|TRBD2
CASSPGVTSGNEQFF
TGTGCCAGCAGCCCGGGTGTGACTAGCGGCAATGAGCAGTTCTTC
>TRBV6-5|.|TRBJ2-5|16|TRBD2
CASSYSSGGFQETQYF
TGTGCCAGCAGTTACTCAAGCGGGGGTTTCCAAGAGACCCAGTACTTC